The 5 T cell receptor beta chains below all came from one sample that was sequenced in a study of shared clonotypes between healthy human individuals. The protocol was immunoSEQ multiplex PCR, while the TCRdb copy is restricted to in-frame clones and leaves out a portion. The table has hundreds of thousands of clones, over 60% seen once. The sequencing input was PBMCs. The origin of the receptors is a woman between 40 and 50 years old in good health. Some clones in this sample may be carry-over from other donors' samples.

This clone showed up just a few times. Being one base from a much bigger clone, this may be a read error. The rearrangement uses TRBV7-2 and TRBJ2-7; 15 nucleotides agree with TRBD2. Losses at the gene ends were 5 bases for V and 4 bases for J; bases not matched to a gene: 3. The length of the CDR3 is 15 residues. CDR1 is SGHTA and CDR2 is FQGNSA in the germline V gene. CDR3 in DNA: TGTGCCAGCAGCCCCGGGACTAGCGGGAGGTACGAGCAGTACTTC. Translation: CASSPGTSGRYEQYF.

This chain links TRBV30 with TRBJ1-2, with TRBD1 as a possible D gene (5 bases). The CDR3 length is 13 residues. Deletions cut 2 bases from V and 4 bases from J, with 11 bases between. CDR1 GTSNPN and CDR2 SVGIG come from the germline V gene (reference sequence). CDR3 DNA sequence: TGTGCCTGGAGTAGAGGGGAAGGCTATGGCTACACCTTC. Its translation is CAWSRGEGYGYTF. The variable domain in full, completed from reference TRBV30 and TRBJ1-2, reads SQTIHQWPATLVQPVGSPLSLECTVEGTSNPNLYWYRQAAGRGLQLLFYSVGIGQISSEVPQNLSASRPQDRQFILSSKKLLLSDSGFYLCAWSRGEGYGYTFGSGTRLTVV.

The chain links TRBV18 to TRBJ1-1, with 8 bases aligning to TRBD1. CDR3 length: 15 residues. V gave up 2 bases and J gave up 5 bases; unmatched junction bases: 7. The germline V gene encodes CDR1 KGHSH and CDR2 LQKENI. The CDR3 DNA reads TGTGCCAGCTCACCAGCCGGACAGGGAAGGACTGAAGCTTTCTTT. Protein sequence: CASSPAGQGRTEAFF.

Regarding this clone: A far larger clone differs by one base, so this is likely a read error. This rearrangement joins TRBV5-8 to TRBJ2-2; TRBD1 agrees at 9 bases. The CDR3 sequence is 15 residues long. Per the germline V gene, CDR1 is SGHTS and CDR2 is YDEGEE. Trimming removed 1 base from V and 9 bases from J; junction bases left unmatched: 7. This CDR3 reads CASSLSETGGRELFF. The CDR3 DNA reads as TGTGCCAGCAGCTTGTCGGAGACAGGGGGACGGGAGCTGTTTTTT.

Concerning this clone: This likely traces to a read error, being one base from a far larger clone. The chain joins TRBV6-4 to TRBJ2-2; a weak D match, TRBD1 (8 bases). The CDR3 has 15 amino acids. Germline V gene data show CDR1 as MRHNA and CDR2 as SNTAGT. The DNA of the CDR3 is TGTGCCAGCACCCGCACAGGGGGGGACACCGGGGAGCTGCTTTTT. This gives the protein CASTRTGGDTGELLF.